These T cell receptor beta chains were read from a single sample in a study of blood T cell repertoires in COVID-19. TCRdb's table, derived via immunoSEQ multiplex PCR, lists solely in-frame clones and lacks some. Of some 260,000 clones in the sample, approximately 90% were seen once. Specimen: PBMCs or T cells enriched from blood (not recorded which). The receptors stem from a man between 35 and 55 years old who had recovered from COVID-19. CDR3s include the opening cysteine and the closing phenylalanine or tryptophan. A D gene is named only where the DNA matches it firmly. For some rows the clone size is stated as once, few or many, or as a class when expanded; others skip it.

TGTGCCAGCAGACAGGGACTAGGTTCCTACGAGCAGTACTTC CASRQGLGSYEQYF TRBJ2-7 TRBD2 TRBV27 14 .
TGTGCCAGCAGCTCCGGTGGGACTAGAACTTACAATGAGCAGTTCTTC CASSSGGTRTYNEQFF TRBJ2-1 TRBD2 TRBV11-2 16 .
TGTGCCAGCAGCGTAGGTTCGGGGATCACCGGGGAGCTGTTTTTT CASSVGSGITGELFF TRBJ2-2 . TRBV9 15 .
TGTGCCAGCAGCTTAATGGGGAGCGGTAACACCGGGGAGCTGTTTTTT CASSLMGSGNTGELFF TRBJ2-2 . TRBV11-2 16 .
TGTGCCATCAGTGAGAAGGCAGGGGGAGCGGAGACCCAGTACTTC CAISEKAGGAETQYF TRBJ2-5 TRBD1 TRBV10-3 15 .
TGTGCCAGCAGCCAAGTGCAGGCGAGCTCCTACGAGCAGTACTTC CASSQVQASSYEQYF TRBJ2-7 . TRBV3-1/TRBV3-2 15 once
TGCAGTGCTAGTGTTCTAGCGGGGATTAACGAGCAGTACTTC CSASVLAGINEQYF TRBJ2-7 TRBD2 TRBV20-1 14 once
TGTGCCAGCAGCCGGACTAGCGGGGGCGGGGAGCTGTTTTTT CASSRTSGGGELFF TRBJ2-2 TRBD2 TRBV3-1/TRBV3-2 14 .
TGTGCCATCAGTGAGTCCTCAGTGAGGACTGGAAACACCATATATTTT CAISESSVRTGNTIYF TRBJ1-3 . TRBV10-3 16 .
TGTGCCAGTAGTCAGGCGAACACCGGGGAGCTGTTTTTT CASSQANTGELFF TRBJ2-2 . TRBV19 13 .
TGTGCCAGCAGCTTTAGCGGGAGTTTCGAGCAGTACTTC CASSFSGSFEQYF TRBJ2-7 TRBD2 TRBV7-2 13 .
TGTGCCAGCAGCTTAACGCCTTGGGGGGGAGGCGACGAGCAGTACTTC CASSLTPWGGGDEQYF TRBJ2-7 TRBD2 TRBV7-3 16 few
TGTGCCAGTAGTTCAGGGTGGGAATACTCCTACGAGCAGTACTTC CASSSGWEYSYEQYF TRBJ2-7 . TRBV19 15 once
TGTGCCAGCAGCTTCGTCCAAGGCGTGGGAGGCTACACAGATACGCAGTATTTT CASSFVQGVGGYTDTQYF TRBJ2-3 . TRBV5-8 18 .
TGTGCCAGCAGCTTAAGCAGGGTTTCCTACGAGCAGTACTTC CASSLSRVSYEQYF TRBJ2-7 . TRBV7-2 14 .
TGTGCCAGCAGTTACAGGGGGCACACTAATGAAAAACTGTTTTTT CASSYRGHTNEKLFF TRBJ1-4 TRBD1 TRBV6-5 15 .
TGTGCCAGCAGTTACACCTACAGGGGGCGCCGTGAAGCTTTCTTT CASSYTYRGRREAFF TRBJ1-1 TRBD1 TRBV28 15 .
TGCGCCAGCAGCCAAAGGGGACAGGGGGAACTCAGGTATAATTCACCCCTCCACTTT CASSQRGQGELRYNSPLHF TRBJ1-6 TRBD1 TRBV4-1 19 .
TGTGCCAGCAGCTTAGTTTCGGGACTCAGGGACTACGCCTACAATGAGCAGTTCTTC CASSLVSGLRDYAYNEQFF TRBJ2-1 TRBD2 TRBV13 19 .
TGTGCCAGCAGCCAAGCAGGTACAGGGACTAACTATGGCTACACCTTC CASSQAGTGTNYGYTF TRBJ1-2 . TRBV3-1/TRBV3-2 16 .
TGTGCCATCAGTGAGGCGAAGCCGGGACTAGCGGGAAACTACGAGTTCTTC CAISEAKPGLAGNYEFF TRBJ2-1 TRBD2 TRBV10-3 17 .
TGTGCCAGCAGCCCGGGGACTAGCGGGAGTTCCCATGAGCAGTTCTTC CASSPGTSGSSHEQFF TRBJ2-1 TRBD2 TRBV3-1/TRBV3-2 16 .
TGTGCCACCAGCCGACGCCAGGCCCGATTTCCCGGGGAGCTGTTTTTT CATSRRQARFPGELFF TRBJ2-2 . TRBV15 16 .
TGTGCCAGCTCACCAGGGGACACTCGCAATCAGCCCCAGCATTTT CASSPGDTRNQPQHF TRBJ1-5 . TRBV18 15 .
TGTGCCAGCAGCTACCCCGCCTTAGGACAGTATGAAAAACTGTTTTTT CASSYPALGQYEKLFF TRBJ1-4 . TRBV7-2 16 .
TGCGCCAGCAGCCGTCCGAATAGCGGGCTAAGCACAGATACGCAGTATTTT CASSRPNSGLSTDTQYF TRBJ2-3 TRBD2 TRBV5-1 17 .
TGTGCCAGCAGCCCTCAGGGGGAGACCCAGTACTTC CASSPQGETQYF TRBJ2-5 . TRBV9 12 .
TGTGCCAGCAGTGGGGCAGCGGTCGGGGAGCTGTTTTTT CASSGAAVGELFF TRBJ2-2 . TRBV6-4 13 once
TGCAGCGTTGAAGTTGGTGGGACAGGCTCCTACGAGCAGTACTTC CSVEVGGTGSYEQYF TRBJ2-7 TRBD1 TRBV29-1 15 once
TGTGCCAGCAGCTCGTTGACTAGCGGGATAGGGGAGCTGTTTTTT CASSSLTSGIGELFF TRBJ2-2 TRBD2 TRBV7-6 15 .
TGCAGTGCTAGTGGGGGCCGGGCGGGATCCTACGAGCAGTACTTC CSASGGRAGSYEQYF TRBJ2-7 . TRBV20-1 15 .
TGTGCCAGCAGCCTTCAACTAGCGGGAGCGCTCAATGAGCAGTTCTTC CASSLQLAGALNEQFF TRBJ2-1 TRBD2 TRBV6-2/TRBV6-3 16 once
TGCGCCAGCAGCCAAGATGGGGCGGCAACCGGGGAGCTGTTTTTT CASSQDGAATGELFF TRBJ2-2 . TRBV4-1 15 few
TGCGCCAGCAGCCAAGACGGATCGGGAGTAGAGGAGACCCAGTACTTC CASSQDGSGVEETQYF TRBJ2-5 . TRBV4-3 16 .
TGTGCCAGCAGTGAGAATGGACAGGCAGCTTTT CASSENGQAAF TRBJ1-4 TRBD1 TRBV2 11 .
TGTGCCAGCAGTTTATTTGAGGCCCAAACGAGGGGCTACACCTTC CASSLFEAQTRGYTF TRBJ1-2 . TRBV28 15 .
TGTGCCAGCAGCTTAGATGGAGTGAGGACACCTTACGAGCAGTACTTC CASSLDGVRTPYEQYF TRBJ2-7 . TRBV7-2 16 .
TGCGCCAGCAGCCCCCAGGTGGACAGCTCCTATGGCTACACCTTC CASSPQVDSSYGYTF TRBJ1-2 . TRBV5-1 15 .
TGTGCCAGTAGTATAGTGGGGGAGGGGATCCCGAACACCGGGGAGCTGTTTTTT CASSIVGEGIPNTGELFF TRBJ2-2 TRBD2 TRBV19 18 .
TGTGCCAGCAGCGACCGGGACAGGGCCTGGGAGACCCAGTACTTC CASSDRDRAWETQYF TRBJ2-5 TRBD1 TRBV11-1 15 .
TGTGCCAGCAGCTTGAGCCGAGTAAAAACAGGTCACGAGGGCTACACCTTC CASSLSRVKTGHEGYTF TRBJ1-2 . TRBV11-3 17 .
TGCGCCAGCAGCGGGACAGGCCCTGAAGCTTTCTTT CASSGTGPEAFF TRBJ1-1 TRBD1 TRBV4-1 12 once
TGTGCCAGCAGTTTAATAAGCGGGAGCCCACGAACCTACGAGCAGTACTTC CASSLISGSPRTYEQYF TRBJ2-7 TRBD2 TRBV28 17 .
TGTGCCAGCTTAACCCAGGGTTCGGGCAATCAGCCCCAGCATTTT CASLTQGSGNQPQHF TRBJ1-5 . TRBV28 15 once
TGTGCCAGCAGCCTTAGCGGGAGCTCCTACAATGAGCAGTTCTTC CASSLSGSSYNEQFF TRBJ2-1 TRBD2 TRBV11-1 15 .
TGTGCCAGCAGCCCCGATAGGGGGATTGCCTACGAGCAGTACTTC CASSPDRGIAYEQYF TRBJ2-7 . TRBV6-5 15 .
TGTGCCAGCAGCCGCGGACAGGTCTCTGGAAACACCATATATTTT CASSRGQVSGNTIYF TRBJ1-3 TRBD1 TRBV6-5 15 .
TGTGCCAGCAGCCAAGGTTGGGGGACAGAAATCTACGAGCAGTACTTC CASSQGWGTEIYEQYF TRBJ2-7 TRBD1 TRBV3-1/TRBV3-2 16 .
TGTGCCAGCATACTAGCGGGAGCCACAGATACGCAGTATTTT CASILAGATDTQYF TRBJ2-3 TRBD2 TRBV28 14 once
TGCGCCAGCAGACCACCCGGGGGGGGGCCCGACACCGGGGAGCTGTTTTTT CASRPPGGGPDTGELFF TRBJ2-2 TRBD2 TRBV5-1 17 .
TGTGCCAGTAGTCGACAGGAAGCAACTAATGAAAAACTGTTTTTT CASSRQEATNEKLFF TRBJ1-4 . TRBV19 15 .
TGTGCCAGCACCCACAGGGGGCGTTTTGAAAAACTGTTTTTT CASTHRGRFEKLFF TRBJ1-4 TRBD1 TRBV7-8 14 .